This T cell receptor beta chain is drawn from a study of T cell changes during pregnancy in multiple sclerosis. Repertoires were generated with immunoSEQ multiplex PCR, while TCRdb's copy carries only in-frame clones and drops some. This table holds roughly 89,000 clones, roughly 93% found once. Germline trimming cut 0 bases from V and 5 bases from J; bases unmatched to any gene: 2. The V gene's germline CDR1 is SGHNT and CDR2 YYREEE (reference sequence). The CDR3 has 14 amino acids. The TCR originated in a female donor with multiple sclerosis, enrolled in a pregnancy study. The chain has TRBV5-4 and TRBJ1-1; TRBD1 matches at 9 bases. Source: peripheral blood, taken in the third trimester of pregnancy. The CDR3 sequence: CASSLGQGVTEAFF. The CDR3 DNA reads TGTGCCAGCAGCTTGGGACAGGGGGTGACTGAAGCTTTCTTT.